By sample fraction, the clone carrying this TCR beta chain is large (0.1 to 1%). The data belong to a study of circulating CD8 cells and anti-PD-1 response in melanoma. Four subsets defined by PD-1 and/or TIGIT were sorted from live CD3+CD8+TCRalphabeta+ cells. The QIAseq Immune Repertoire TCR panel built the libraries from around 15 ng of total RNA. TCRdb redid the calling of the reads with MiXCR, one entry per CDR3 protein. The repertoire includes about 450 distinct CDR3 sequences, roughly 6.2% of them detected once, and less than 20% sits in the top ten. The sequencing here drew on CD8+ T cells from PBMCs, taken at baseline or after one month of anti-PD-1 therapy (not recorded which). The clonotype originates from a human donor with melanoma.

CDR3 sequence reads: CASKTGVGELFF. The CDR3 DNA follows: TGTGCCAGTAAAACCGGCGTCGGGGAGCTGTTTTTT. The chain uses TRBV19 and TRBJ2-2; no reliable D call. Trimming stripped 7 bases from V and 7 bases from J, with 10 bases between. From germline, CDR1 is LNHDA and CDR2 SQIVND (reference sequence). The CDR3 covers 12 residues.